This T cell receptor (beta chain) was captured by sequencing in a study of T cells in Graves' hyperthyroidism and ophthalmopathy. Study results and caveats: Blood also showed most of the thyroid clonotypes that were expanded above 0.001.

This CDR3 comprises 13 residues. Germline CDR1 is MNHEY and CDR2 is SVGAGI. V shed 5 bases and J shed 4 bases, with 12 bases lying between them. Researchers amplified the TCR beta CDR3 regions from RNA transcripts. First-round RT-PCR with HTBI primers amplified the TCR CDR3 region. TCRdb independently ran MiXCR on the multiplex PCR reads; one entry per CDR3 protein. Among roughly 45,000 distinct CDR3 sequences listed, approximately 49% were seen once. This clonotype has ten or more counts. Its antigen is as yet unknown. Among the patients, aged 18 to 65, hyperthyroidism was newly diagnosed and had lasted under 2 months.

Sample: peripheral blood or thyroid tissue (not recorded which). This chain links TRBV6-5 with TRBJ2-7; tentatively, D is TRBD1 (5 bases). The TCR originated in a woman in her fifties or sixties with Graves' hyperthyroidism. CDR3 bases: TGTGCCAGCAGTATCCCAGGGTCGTACGAGCAGTACTTC. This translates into CASSIPGSYEQYF.